This T cell receptor (beta chain) derives from a study of OX40 agonist ivuxolimab in advanced cancers. At the level of the study: Patients receiving dose escalation had hepatocellular carcinoma, melanoma, renal cell or head and neck cancer. Three patients responded partially, comprising one with hepatocellular carcinoma and two with cutaneous melanoma.

Whole-study findings and limits: CD4+ and CD8+ blood T cells expanded clonally by week 6 at 0.1 to 3.0 mg/kg. Antigens targeted by the expanded peripheral T cells were not determined.

Assay used: immunoSEQ multiplex PCR; TCRdb lists only in-frame clones, some missing. The top ten clones hold 0.72% of a sample with some 80,000 clones, roughly 88% of them seen once. Germline lookup yields CDR1 SGHTA and CDR2 FQGNSA. V was shortened by 4 bases and J by 3 bases, with 12 bases between the two germline ends. The CDR3 is 14 residues long. About this clone itself: The antigen is unknown.

The chain links TRBV7-2 to TRBJ1-2; no definite D call. The material was CD4+ or CD8+ T cells sorted from blood, obtained in a trial of the OX40 agonist ivuxolimab. The source is an adult with an advanced solid tumor such as melanoma, head and neck, liver or kidney cancer. CDR3 nucleotides: TGTGCCAGCAGCTATAGACATCTCTACTATGGCTACACCTTC. As protein: CASSYRHLYYGYTF.